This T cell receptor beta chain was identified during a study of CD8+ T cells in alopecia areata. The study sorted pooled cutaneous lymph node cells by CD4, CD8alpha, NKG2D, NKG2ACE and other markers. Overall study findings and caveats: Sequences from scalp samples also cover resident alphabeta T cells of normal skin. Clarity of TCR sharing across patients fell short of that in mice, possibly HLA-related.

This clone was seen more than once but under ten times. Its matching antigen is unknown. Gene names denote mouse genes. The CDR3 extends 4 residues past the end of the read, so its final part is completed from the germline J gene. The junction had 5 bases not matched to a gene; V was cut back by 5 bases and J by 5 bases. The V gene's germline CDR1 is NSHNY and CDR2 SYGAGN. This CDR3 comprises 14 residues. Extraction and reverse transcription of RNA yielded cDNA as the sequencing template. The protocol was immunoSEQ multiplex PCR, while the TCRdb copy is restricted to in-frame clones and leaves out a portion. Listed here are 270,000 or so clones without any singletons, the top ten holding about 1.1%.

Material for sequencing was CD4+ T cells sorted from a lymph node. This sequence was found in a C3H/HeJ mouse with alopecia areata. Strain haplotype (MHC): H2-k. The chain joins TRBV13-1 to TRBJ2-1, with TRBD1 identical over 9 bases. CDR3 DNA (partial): TGTGCCAGCAGACAGGGGGCGCTGGATGCT. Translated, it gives CASRQGALDA. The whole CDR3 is CASRQGALDAEQFF.